This T cell receptor (beta chain) was found in a study of radiation and T cells in renal cell carcinoma. Assay used: immunoSEQ multiplex PCR; TCRdb lists only in-frame clones, some missing. The sample has roughly 9,000 clones, about 59% seen once; the top ten hold approximately 21%. Regarding treatment: 15 Gy SBRT to primary tumor, nephrectomy 4 weeks later. Nephrectomy followed 15 Gy stereotactic body radiation by 4 weeks. General study findings and limits: Dominant CDR3 motifs occupied more repertoire in irradiated than control tumors. Pretreatment tumor biopsies were lacking, so baseline clonotypes are unknown.

A remark on this clone: The antigen is unknown.

From germline, CDR1 is MNHEY and CDR2 SVGAGI. There are 12 residues in the CDR3. The V gene lost 6 bases and the J gene lost 5 bases, with 10 bases spanning the gap. This clonotype was obtained from a man between 60 and 75 years old with renal cell carcinoma. The chain employs TRBV6-5 and TRBJ1-2; a possible D gene is TRBD1 (6 bases). Source: tumor tissue, taken from a patient whose treatment included radiotherapy and nephrectomy. The DNA of the CDR3 is TGTGCCAGCAGCGAACAGGGATATGGCTACACCTTC. It specifies CASSEQGYGYTF.